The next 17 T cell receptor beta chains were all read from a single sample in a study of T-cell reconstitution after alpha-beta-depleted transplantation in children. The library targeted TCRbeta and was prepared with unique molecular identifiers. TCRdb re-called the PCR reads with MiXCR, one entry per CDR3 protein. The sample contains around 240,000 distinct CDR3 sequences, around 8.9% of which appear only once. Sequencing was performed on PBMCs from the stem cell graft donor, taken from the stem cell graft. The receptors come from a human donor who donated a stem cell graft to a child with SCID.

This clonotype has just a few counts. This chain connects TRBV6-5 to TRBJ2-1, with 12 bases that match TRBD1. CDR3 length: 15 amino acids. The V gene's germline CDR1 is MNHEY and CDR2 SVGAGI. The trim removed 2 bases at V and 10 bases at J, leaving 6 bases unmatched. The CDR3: CASSYTGTGGAEQFF. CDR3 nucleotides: TGTGCCAGCAGTTACACCGGGACAGGGGGCGCCGAGCAGTTCTTC.

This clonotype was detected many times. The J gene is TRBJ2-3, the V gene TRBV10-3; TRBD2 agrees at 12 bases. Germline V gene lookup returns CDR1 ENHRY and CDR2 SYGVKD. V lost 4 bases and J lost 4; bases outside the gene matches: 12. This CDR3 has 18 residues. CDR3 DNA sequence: TGTGCCATCAGTGCCCCCACTAGCGGGGGGCCCCAATCAGATACGCAGTATTTT. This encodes CAISAPTSGGPQSDTQYF.

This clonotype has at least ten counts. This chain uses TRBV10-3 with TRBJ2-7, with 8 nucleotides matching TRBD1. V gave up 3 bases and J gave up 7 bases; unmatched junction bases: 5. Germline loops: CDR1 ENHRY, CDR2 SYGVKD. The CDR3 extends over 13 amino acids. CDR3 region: CAISDPDRAEQYF. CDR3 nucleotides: TGTGCCATCAGTGACCCGGACAGGGCGGAGCAGTACTTC.

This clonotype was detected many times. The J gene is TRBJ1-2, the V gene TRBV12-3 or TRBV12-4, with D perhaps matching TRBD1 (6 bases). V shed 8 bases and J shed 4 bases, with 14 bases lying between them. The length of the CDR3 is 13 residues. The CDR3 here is CASAPQGFYGYTF. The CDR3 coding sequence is TGTGCCAGCGCGCCTCAGGGGTTCTATGGCTACACCTTC.

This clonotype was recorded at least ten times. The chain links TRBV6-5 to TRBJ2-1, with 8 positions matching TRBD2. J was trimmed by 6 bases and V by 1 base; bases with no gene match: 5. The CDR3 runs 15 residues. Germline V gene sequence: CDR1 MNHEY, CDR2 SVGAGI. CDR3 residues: CASSYYGGAFNEQFF. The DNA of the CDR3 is TGTGCCAGCAGTTACTACGGGGGGGCCTTCAATGAGCAGTTCTTC.

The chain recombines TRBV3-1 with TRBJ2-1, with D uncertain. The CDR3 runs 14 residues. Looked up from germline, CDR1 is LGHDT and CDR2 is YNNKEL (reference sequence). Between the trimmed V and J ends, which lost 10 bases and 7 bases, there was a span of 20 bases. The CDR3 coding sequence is TGTGCCACCTGCCATCAGGTCGGTGGGAATGAGCAGTTCTTC. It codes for CATCHQVGGNEQFF.

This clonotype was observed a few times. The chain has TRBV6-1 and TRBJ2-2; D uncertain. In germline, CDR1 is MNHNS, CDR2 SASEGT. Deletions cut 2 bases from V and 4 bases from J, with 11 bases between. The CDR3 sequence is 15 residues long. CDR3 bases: TGTGCCAGCAGTGAAAGGTTGGACGGCACCGGGGAGCTGTTTTTT. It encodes CASSERLDGTGELFF.

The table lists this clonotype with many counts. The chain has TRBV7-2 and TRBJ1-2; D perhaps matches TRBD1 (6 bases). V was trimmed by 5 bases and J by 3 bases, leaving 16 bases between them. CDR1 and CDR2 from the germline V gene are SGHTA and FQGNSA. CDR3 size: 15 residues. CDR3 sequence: CASSRKGHLDYGYTF. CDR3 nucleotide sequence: TGTGCCAGCAGCCGAAAGGGACATCTGGACTATGGCTACACCTTC.

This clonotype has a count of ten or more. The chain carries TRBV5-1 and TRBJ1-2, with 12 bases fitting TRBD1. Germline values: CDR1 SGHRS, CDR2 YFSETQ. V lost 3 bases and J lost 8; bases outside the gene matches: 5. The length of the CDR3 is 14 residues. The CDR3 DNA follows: TGCGCCAGCAGCTCCGGGACAGGGGGCACGGGCTACACCTTC. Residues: CASSSGTGGTGYTF.

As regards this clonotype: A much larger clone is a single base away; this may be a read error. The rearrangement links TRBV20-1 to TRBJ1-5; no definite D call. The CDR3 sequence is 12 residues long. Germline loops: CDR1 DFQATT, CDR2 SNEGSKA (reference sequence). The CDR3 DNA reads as TGCAGTGCAGTGGGAGGCAATCAGCCCCAGCCTTTT. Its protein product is CSAVGGNQPQPF.

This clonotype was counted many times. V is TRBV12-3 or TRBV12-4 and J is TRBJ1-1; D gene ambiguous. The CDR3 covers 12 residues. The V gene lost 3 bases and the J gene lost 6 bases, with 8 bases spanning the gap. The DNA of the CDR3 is TGTGCCAGCAGTTTCAGGAGGCCTGAAGCTTTCTTT. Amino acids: CASSFRRPEAFF.

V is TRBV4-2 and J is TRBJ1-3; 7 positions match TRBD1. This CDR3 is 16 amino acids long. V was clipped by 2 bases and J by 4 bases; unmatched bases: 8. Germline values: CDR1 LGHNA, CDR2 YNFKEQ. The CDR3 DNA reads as TGTGCCAGCAGCCAACTACAGGGGACCTCCGGAAACACCATATATTTT. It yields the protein CASSQLQGTSGNTIYF.

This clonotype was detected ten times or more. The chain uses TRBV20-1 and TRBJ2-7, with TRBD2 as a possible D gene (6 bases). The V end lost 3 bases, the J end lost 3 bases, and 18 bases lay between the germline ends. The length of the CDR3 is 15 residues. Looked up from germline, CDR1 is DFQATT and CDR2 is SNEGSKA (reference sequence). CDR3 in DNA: TGCAGTGCTAGCCGCCCGGACTACCCGAGCTACGAGCAGTACTTC. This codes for CSASRPDYPSYEQYF.

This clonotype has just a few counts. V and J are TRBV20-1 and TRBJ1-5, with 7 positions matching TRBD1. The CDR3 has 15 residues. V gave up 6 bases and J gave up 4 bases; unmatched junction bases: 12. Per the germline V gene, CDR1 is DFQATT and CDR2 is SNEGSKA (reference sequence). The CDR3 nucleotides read TGCAGTGCCGAGGGGCTTGACAGGGTGAATCAGCCCCAGCATTTT. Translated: CSAEGLDRVNQPQHF.

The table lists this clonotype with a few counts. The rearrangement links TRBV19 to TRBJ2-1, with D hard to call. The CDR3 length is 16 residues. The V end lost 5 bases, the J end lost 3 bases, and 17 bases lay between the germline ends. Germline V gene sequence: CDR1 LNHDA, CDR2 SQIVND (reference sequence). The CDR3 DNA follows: TGTGCCAGTAGTCCTCGACGGCGGCAGCTCTACAATGAGCAGTTCTTC. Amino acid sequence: CASSPRRRQLYNEQFF.

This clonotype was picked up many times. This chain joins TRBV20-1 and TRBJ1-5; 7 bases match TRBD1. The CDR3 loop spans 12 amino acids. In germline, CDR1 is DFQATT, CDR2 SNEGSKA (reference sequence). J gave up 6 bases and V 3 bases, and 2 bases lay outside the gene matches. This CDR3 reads CSASRQGQPQHF. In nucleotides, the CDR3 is TGCAGTGCTAGTCGACAGGGTCAGCCCCAGCATTTT.

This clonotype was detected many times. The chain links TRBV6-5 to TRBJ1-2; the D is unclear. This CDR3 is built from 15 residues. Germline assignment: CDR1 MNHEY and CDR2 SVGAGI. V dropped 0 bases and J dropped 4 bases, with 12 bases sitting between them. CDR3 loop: CASSYSGSVFYGYTF. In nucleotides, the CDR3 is TGTGCCAGCAGTTACTCGGGCAGTGTCTTCTATGGCTACACCTTC.